This TCR beta chain stems from a study of shared clonotypes between healthy human individuals (TCRdb year 2020). Some background on the complete study: The cohort included three men and a couple of women between 18 and 49 years of age. For each donor, CD4 naive and CD4 memory were each given three plates, CD8 naive was given two plates, and CD8 memory was given one plate. To estimate repertoire size and how much clonotypes are shared between individuals, the study performed deep sequencing of blood TCR repertoires from about 5 healthy adults. Libraries were prepared and TCR repertoires were sequenced by different laboratories using diverse techniques, in order to increase sequencing depth and limit assay-specific biases. Per donor, leukapheresis produced somewhere between about 0.94 and 8.9 billion PBMCs. Overall results and qualifications from the work: The genetic and exposure-history diversity represented was limited by the small number of donors. Incomplete sequencing was indicated by rarefaction of sorted-subset datasets, despite the large sequencing depth. When several donors were compared, the shared fraction of clonotypes was about 5.4% for naive CD4, around 4% for naive CD8, about 2.5% for memory CD4, and around 0.37% for memory CD8. Only blood was sampled, and tissue TCR repertoires likely differ from those in blood. Based on pairwise subsampling, the degree of clonotype sharing among donors was expected to be affected by sequencing depth. Compared with non-shared clonotypes, the clonotypes found in all four sorted-subset donors had higher generation probabilities. Naive subsets generally had larger estimated clonotype richness than memory subsets did.

With regard to this clone: It has no known antigen specificity. Base-call qualities are not available, and no considerably larger clone is one nucleotide away.

Including the terminal cysteine and phenylalanine, the CDR3 comprises 14 residues. Only CDR3 DNA remains: 42 bases, in frame from the first base. V and J lose 2 bases and 5 bases, and a span of 13 bases separates them. The germline V gene yields SGHVT for CDR1 and SQSDAQ for CDR2. Using the deep immunoSEQ assay, TCR CDR3 regions were amplified from genomic DNA by multiplex PCR. Extracted genomic DNA from each cell subset was distributed evenly across all wells of several immunoSEQ 96-well plates, and each plate was treated as a replicate. For sorted subsets, each replicate PCR was loaded with 150 to 250 ng genomic DNA, equivalent to approximately 27,000 T cell genomes. Purified libraries were quantified with a Qubit 3.0 fluorometer, sized on a Bioanalyzer 2100, and re-quantified with the KAPA Library Quantification kit. Every immunoSEQ 96-well plate was sequenced on a separate single-read 150-cycle Illumina NextSeq 550 flow cell. The study's processing was this. Because only junctional sequences without quality scores were contained in the immunoSEQ output, filtering matching that applied to full-length reads could not be performed. To assign V/J genes and CDR3, sequences were annotated against IMGT germline references using PyIR, a Python wrapper for IgBLAST v1.9. Reads were filtered out if the reads had weak V/J assignments (E-value above 1e-6), no CDR3, stop codons, out-of-frame junctions, or ambiguous translated residues. V3J clonotypes were defined as sequences sharing an identical inferred V gene, J gene, and CDR3 amino acid sequence. Percentage overlap between repertoires was computed as shared unique clonotypes divided by the size of the smaller repertoire. RTK rarefaction, the Chao1 estimator, and Recon v2.1 estimates of unobserved clonotypes were used to assess repertoire richness. Generation probabilities were computed with OLGA for all TCRbeta clonotypes obtained by the gDNA method from a few donors. This immuneACCESS table, as held by TCRdb, lists in-frame sequences with V and J called but not all clones. Of the missing ones, under half trace to an unresolved V gene in checked studies; the others have no known cause. The V and J calls and clone size come from that table; D and trimming were worked out from the DNA. The sample yields 650,000 to 800,000 clones; roughly 94% were counted once. Of the sample, nearly 25% is held by the ten largest clones.

CD8 naive samples consisted of CD45RO-negative cells that were positively selected for CCR7, yielding a CD45RA+CCR7+ population without TemRA cells. The donors were healthy, HIV-negative adults who had no recently reported acute infections or vaccinations. Every donor was a Caucasian adult residing in Nashville, Tennessee, USA. After blood collection by leukapheresis, PBMCs were isolated using Ficoll-Histopaque density gradient centrifugation and then cryopreserved in the vapor phase of liquid nitrogen. Analytical flow cytometry was used to check the purity and quantity of every magnetically sorted T cell population. Genomic DNA was isolated from every sorted fraction and measured by UV absorbance on a Nanodrop 2000c.

This TCR came from a man aged 25-45 years in good health. The sample was naive CD8+ T cells sorted from blood. The sample's cell subset or site, from its label and the paper: CD45RA+CCR7+. This receptor chain uses TRBV7-4 and TRBJ2-7, with an unclear D gene assignment. CDR3 protein: CASSLLTGADEQYF. The sequenced DNA is TGTGCCAGCAGCTTATTAACGGGTGCAGACGAGCAGTACTTC.